The following is a T cell receptor beta chain sequence with its context. This record belongs to a study of shared clonotypes between healthy human individuals. Measured with immunoSEQ multiplex PCR; TCRdb has only the in-frame clones, and not every one. Here the sample spans about 2.4 million clones, approximately 90% being singletons. The CDR3 runs to 13 residues. Germline V gives CDR1 SQVTM, CDR2 ANQGSEA. This receptor was obtained from a man aged 18 to 29 in good health. The rearrangement uses TRBV29-1 and TRBJ2-5; D is possibly TRBD2 (6 bases). The DNA end favors TRBJ2-7, so the J call may be wrong. Sequenced sample: naive CD4+ T cells sorted from blood. Subset indicated: CD45RA+ positively selected. The CDR3 DNA reads as TGCAGCGTTGGTGGGGGGAGCTCCTACGAGCAGTACTTC. This codes for CSVGGGSSYEQYF.